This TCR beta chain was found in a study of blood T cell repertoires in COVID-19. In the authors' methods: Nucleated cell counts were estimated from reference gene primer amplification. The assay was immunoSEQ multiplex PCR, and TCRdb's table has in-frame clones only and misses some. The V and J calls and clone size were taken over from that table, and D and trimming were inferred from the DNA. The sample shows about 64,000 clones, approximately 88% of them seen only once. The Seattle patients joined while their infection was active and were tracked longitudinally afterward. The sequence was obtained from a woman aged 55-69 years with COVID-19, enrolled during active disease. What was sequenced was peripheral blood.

In DNA form, the CDR3 reads TGCGCCAGCAGCTTGGGACTGATCTCTGGGGCCAACGTCCTGACTTTC. Translated: CASSLGLISGANVLTF. V is TRBV5-1 and J is TRBJ2-6; D remains unclear. Germline V gene data show CDR1 as SGHRS and CDR2 as YFSETQ. The CDR3 sequence is 16 residues long. V was clipped by 0 bases and J by 0 bases, with 7 bases between them.